These 29 T cell receptor beta chains came from one sample sequenced in a study of blood T cell repertoires in COVID-19. Clones were sequenced by immunoSEQ multiplex PCR, and TCRdb holds only the in-frame ones, with some missing. This table has roughly 250,000 clones, about four fifths appearing once. The specimen sequenced was peripheral blood. The source is a woman older than 75 with acute or convalescent COVID-19.

V usage is TRBV7-9 and J usage is TRBJ1-1, with D possibly matching TRBD1 (5 bases). CDR1 and CDR2 from the germline V gene are SEHNR and FQNEAQ (reference sequence). Deletions cut 1 base from V and 6 bases from J, with 12 bases between. The CDR3 spans 14 residues. For the CDR3, the DNA is TGTGCCAGCAGCTTAGGGCAGGGTCTAGCTGAAGCTTTCTTT. As protein: CASSLGQGLAEAFF.

The gene calls are TRBV11-2 and TRBJ1-3, with 7 positions matching TRBD1. From germline, CDR1 is SGHAT and CDR2 FQNNGV. The CDR3 consists of 15 residues. The junction had 0 bases not matched to a gene; V was cut back by 0 bases and J by 1 base. The CDR3 loop reads CASSLETGSGNTIYF. The CDR3 region has the DNA TGTGCCAGCAGCTTAGAGACAGGGTCTGGAAACACCATATATTTT.

V gene TRBV5-1 combines with J gene TRBJ2-7, with 7 positions matching TRBD2. Germline assignment: CDR1 SGHRS and CDR2 YFSETQ. The CDR3 extends over 18 amino acids. V shed 0 bases and J 0 bases; nucleotides not matched to a gene: 12. The CDR3, as DNA: TGCGCCAGCAGCTTGGGTAGGGTGAGCGGGGCTCCCTCCTACGAGCAGTACTTC. The encoded protein is CASSLGRVSGAPSYEQYF.

This CDR3 is CASSIDGIGYEQYF. CDR3 sequence (DNA): TGTGCCAGCAGCATCGACGGGATCGGATACGAGCAGTACTTC. This chain joins TRBV2 and TRBJ2-7; a weak D match, TRBD2 (5 bases). The CDR3 runs to 14 residues. V shed 6 bases and J shed 4 bases, with 16 bases lying between them. Germline V gives CDR1 SNHLY, CDR2 FYNNEI. The full variable domain, completed using reference TRBV2 and TRBJ2-7, is EPEVTQTPSHQVTQMGQEVILRCVPISNHLYFYWYRQILGQKVEFLVSFYNNEISEKSEIFDDQFSVERPDGSNFTLKIRSTKLEDSAMYFCASSIDGIGYEQYFGPGTRLTVT.

V and J are TRBV28 and TRBJ1-2; D might be TRBD1 (6 bases). V lost 6 bases, J lost 4 bases, and 15 bases lay in between. CDR1 is MDHEN and CDR2 is SYDVKM in the germline V gene. The CDR3 length is 14 residues. The CDR3, as DNA: TGTGCCAGCAGCCTCGGGGGGGCCCCCTATGGCTACACCTTC. Translation gives CASSLGGAPYGYTF.

The rearrangement links TRBV9 to TRBJ1-6; D possibly corresponds to TRBD1 (5 bases). Looked up from germline, CDR1 is SGDLS and CDR2 is YYNGEE. Trimming pared 0 bases from V and 7 bases from J, leaving 11 bases between. This CDR3 has 15 amino acids. CDR3 protein: CASSVGETGNSPLHF. The CDR3 region has the DNA TGTGCCAGCAGCGTAGGCGAAACAGGAAATTCACCCCTCCACTTT.

V is TRBV3-1 (or the pseudogene TRBV3-2) and J is TRBJ1-6, with a possible D match to TRBD1 (5 bases). V lost 0 bases, J lost 0 bases, and 12 bases lay in between. The germline CDR1 and CDR2 sequences are LGHDT and YNNKEL (reference sequence). This CDR3 has 18 residues. CDR3 in amino acids: CASSQDGGRASYNSPLHF. CDR3 nucleotide sequence: TGTGCCAGCAGCCAAGATGGTGGCAGGGCCTCCTATAATTCACCCCTCCACTTT.

V gene TRBV5-1 combines with J gene TRBJ2-7; D is perhaps TRBD1 (6 bases). The length of the CDR3 is 12 residues. Germline lookup yields CDR1 SGHRS and CDR2 YFSETQ. Trimming cost V 2 bases and J 9 bases, with 12 bases left between them. The CDR3 loop is CASSFTGSGQYF. The CDR3, as DNA: TGCGCCAGCAGCTTCACAGGGAGTGGGCAGTACTTC.

This clone was observed a handful of times. The chain links TRBV4-1 to TRBJ2-7; D gene ambiguous. Trimming removed 0 bases from V and 0 bases from J, with 12 bases in between. Germline V gene sequence: CDR1 MGHRA, CDR2 YSYEKL. The CDR3 has 16 residues. The CDR3 nucleotides are TGCGCCAGCAGCCAAGATCTAGGCAGCCTCTCCTACGAGCAGTACTTC. Translated, it gives CASSQDLGSLSYEQYF.

J is TRBJ1-3 and V is TRBV5-1; no reliable D call. This CDR3 contains 14 residues. Germline CDR1 is SGHRS and CDR2 is YFSETQ. V lost 3 bases and J lost 7, with 14 bases in between. The CDR3 is CASSSDFTTNTIYF. The CDR3 DNA follows: TGCGCCAGCAGCTCGGACTTCACAACCAACACCATATATTTT.

V is TRBV5-1 and J is TRBJ2-5; 10 nucleotides align to TRBD1. The CDR3 spans 15 residues. The ends lost 3 bases at V and 4 bases at J; junction bases unmatched: 6. Germline-derived CDR1 and CDR2 are SGHRS and YFSETQ. The CDR3 DNA reads as TGCGCCAGCAGCTCGTCCGGGACAGGGGCAGAGACCCAGTACTTC. Translation gives CASSSSGTGAETQYF.

This sequence joins TRBV14 and TRBJ2-1; TRBD1 is a possible D gene (6 bases). V was shortened by 0 bases and J by 6 bases, with 12 bases between the two germline ends. This CDR3 is built from 15 residues. The germline V gene encodes CDR1 SGHDN and CDR2 FVKESK. In DNA form, the CDR3 reads TGTGCCAGCAGCCAAGATAGGTCCAGGGGCAATGAGCAGTTCTTC. This sequence encodes CASSQDRSRGNEQFF.

The chain's CDR3 is CATSRDRWGEDSYNEQFF. CDR3 coding DNA: TGTGCCACCAGCAGAGATCGTTGGGGGGAGGATTCCTACAATGAGCAGTTCTTC. The rearrangement links TRBV15 to TRBJ2-1; a weak D match, TRBD2 (6 bases). Trimming removed 0 bases from V and 1 base from J, with 16 bases in between. The germline CDR1 and CDR2 sequences are LNHNV and YYDKDF (reference sequence). The CDR3 has 18 residues.

This chain joins TRBV11-1 and TRBJ2-5; 8 positions agree with TRBD1. Germline lookup yields CDR1 SGHAT and CDR2 FQDESV (reference sequence). V trimming: 8 bases; J trimming: 5 bases; junction bases outside the gene matches: 7. The CDR3 is made up of 13 amino acids. CDR3 DNA sequence: TGTGCCAGCCGCCGCAGGGGGCTGGAGACCCAGTACTTC. This sequence encodes CASRRRGLETQYF.

The chain uses TRBV7-9 and TRBJ1-6; perhaps TRBD1 as D (6 bases). Trimming left V 5 bases short and J 6 bases short, with 11 bases between. Germline lookup yields CDR1 SEHNR and CDR2 FQNEAQ (reference sequence). CDR3 length: 14 amino acids. The CDR3 spells CASSPGQSNSPLHF. For the CDR3, the DNA is TGTGCCAGCAGCCCTGGACAGTCTAATTCACCCCTCCACTTT.

This clone was seen a handful of times. DNA of the CDR3: TGCGCCAGCAGCCAAGAACATCCCGGGACAGGGGACACCGGGGAGCTGTTTTTT. The encoded protein is CASSQEHPGTGDTGELFF. The chain recombines TRBV4-1 with TRBJ2-2; 10 bases match TRBD1. The CDR3 spans 18 residues. With 0 bases clipped from V and 3 bases from J, the junction kept 7 bases outside the gene matches. Germline CDR1 and CDR2: MGHRA and YSYEKL.

The rearrangement uses TRBV4-2 and TRBJ2-7, with 7 bases identical to TRBD2. The CDR3 is 14 amino acids. Germline V gene data show CDR1 as LGHNA and CDR2 as YNFKEQ. Unmatched junction bases numbered 6, after V lost 4 bases and J lost 3 bases. CDR3 sequence: CASSPSPGGYEQYF. In DNA, the CDR3 is TGTGCCAGCAGCCCGTCACCGGGGGGCTACGAGCAGTACTTC.

The rearrangement uses TRBV6-5 and TRBJ2-7; TRBD2 matches at 8 bases. The CDR3 consists of 15 residues. Germline assignment: CDR1 MNHEY and CDR2 SVGAGI. V gave up 6 bases and J gave up 2 bases; unmatched junction bases: 9. The CDR3 DNA follows: TGTGCCAGCAGCCCCCCCGGGAGGGATCCCTACGAGCAGTACTTC. As protein: CASSPPGRDPYEQYF.

This chain uses TRBV7-2 with TRBJ2-2; D is perhaps TRBD1 (5 bases). Per the germline V gene, CDR1 is SGHTA and CDR2 is FQGNSA. The V gene lost 3 bases and the J gene lost 5 bases, with 10 bases spanning the gap. This CDR3 comprises 14 residues. CDR3 amino acids: CASSFSGSTGELFF. The CDR3 DNA is TGTGCCAGCAGCTTCTCAGGGTCGACCGGGGAGCTGTTTTTT.

Concerning this clone: One end of the junction varies from germline; a read error may be responsible. Other DNA sequences in this sample translate to the same CDR3. The CDR3: CASSQDSGVSSYEQYF. The CDR3 bases are TGTGCCAGCAGCCAGGATAGCGGGGTTAGCTCCTACGAGCAGTATTTC. The chain links TRBV4-2 to TRBJ2-7; 8 bases are shared with TRBD2. Germline CDR1 reads LGHNA; CDR2 reads YNFKEQ. This CDR3 has 16 residues.

The V gene is TRBV20-1, the J gene TRBJ1-1; D unresolved. Trimming removed 3 bases at V and 7 bases at J, with 6 bases between. Germline V lookup: CDR1 DFQATT, CDR2 SNEGSKA (reference sequence). CDR3 size: 10 residues. This CDR3 reads CSARVREAFF. The CDR3 DNA reads as TGCAGTGCTAGGGTGCGTGAAGCTTTCTTT.

This rearrangement joins TRBV5-4 to TRBJ2-5, with D possibly TRBD2 on 6 matching bases. V shed 0 bases and J shed 2 bases, with 8 bases lying between them. The CDR3 is made up of 14 amino acids. Per the germline V gene, CDR1 is SGHNT and CDR2 is YYREEE (reference sequence). In DNA, the CDR3 is TGTGCCAGCAGCTTGGGGGGGAGGCAAGAGACCCAGTACTTC. It encodes CASSLGGRQETQYF.

The chain combines TRBV24-1 with TRBJ1-2; unclear D gene. Trimming removed 5 bases from V and 4 bases from J, with 10 bases in between. From germline, CDR1 is KGHDR and CDR2 SFDVKD. CDR3 length equals 13 residues. The CDR3 coding sequence is TGTGCCACCAGTGGCGGGGTGGGCTATGGCTACACCTTC. Its translation: CATSGGVGYGYTF.

The CDR3 nucleotides are TGTGCCAGCACCCCGGGACACGGAACCGAGCAGTTCTTC. Translated: CASTPGHGTEQFF. The J gene is TRBJ2-1, the V gene TRBV19; perhaps TRBD1 as D (6 bases). The CDR3 is 13 residues long. The germline CDR1 and CDR2 sequences are LNHDA and SQIVND (reference sequence). V was pared by 9 bases and J by 10 bases, with 19 bases between.

This clone was recorded only once. J is TRBJ2-1 and V is TRBV19, with D hard to call. Germline CDR1 reads LNHDA; CDR2 reads SQIVND (reference sequence). The CDR3 loop spans 16 amino acids. V was shortened by 2 bases and J by 4 bases, with 15 bases between the two germline ends. Here the CDR3 reads CASSIRPKPSYNEQFF. CDR3 nucleotides: TGTGCCAGTAGTATACGCCCTAAACCTTCATACAATGAGCAGTTCTTC.

The table lists this clone with a count of one. The chain is built from TRBV9 and TRBJ1-2; 8 positions match TRBD1. CDR1 SGDLS and CDR2 YYNGEE come from the germline V gene. Losses at the gene ends were 3 bases for V and 2 bases for J; bases not matched to a gene: 6. This CDR3 comprises 15 residues. This CDR3 is CASSALDRVNYGYTF. The CDR3 DNA sequence: TGTGCCAGCAGCGCTTTGGACAGGGTGAACTATGGCTACACCTTC.

This chain uses TRBV11-1 with TRBJ2-7; tentative D call: TRBD1 (5 bases). CDR1 is SGHAT and CDR2 is FQDESV in the germline V gene (reference sequence). Trimming stripped 6 bases from V and 3 bases from J, with 12 bases between. CDR3 length: 13 amino acids. This chain's CDR3 is CASSPQGYYEQYF. The CDR3 region has the DNA TGTGCCAGCAGTCCTCAGGGTTACTACGAGCAGTACTTC.

This rearrangement joins TRBV19 to TRBJ2-7; D is ambiguous. The CDR3 is made up of 12 amino acids. Germline values: CDR1 LNHDA, CDR2 SQIVND (reference sequence). Trimming left V 5 bases short and J 4 bases short, with 9 bases between. The CDR3 spells CASSLPGYEQYF. The CDR3 DNA reads as TGTGCCAGTAGTCTCCCCGGGTACGAGCAGTACTTC. The full variable domain, rest sourced from reference TRBV19 and TRBJ2-7, is DGGITQSPKYLFRKEGQNVTLSCEQNLNHDAMYWYRQDPGQGLRLIYYSQIVNDFQKGDIAEGYSVSREKKESFPLTVTSAQKNPTAFYLCASSLPGYEQYFGPGTRLTVT.

The chain couples TRBV18 to TRBJ1-1; D is perhaps TRBD1 (6 bases). Germline CDR1 KGHSH, CDR2 LQKENI. The CDR3 has 15 residues. With 3 bases removed from V and 4 bases from J, the gap between germline ends came to 15 bases. The CDR3 here is CASSPPSGVSTEAFF. As DNA, the CDR3 is TGTGCCAGCTCACCTCCCTCAGGGGTTAGCACTGAAGCTTTCTTT. Full variable domain (missing parts from reference TRBV18 and TRBJ1-1): NAGVMQNPRHLVRRRGQEARLRCSPMKGHSHVYWYRQLPEEGLKFMVYLQKENIIDESGMPKERFSAEFPKEGPSILRIQQVVRGDSAAYFCASSPPSGVSTEAFFGQGTRLTVV.